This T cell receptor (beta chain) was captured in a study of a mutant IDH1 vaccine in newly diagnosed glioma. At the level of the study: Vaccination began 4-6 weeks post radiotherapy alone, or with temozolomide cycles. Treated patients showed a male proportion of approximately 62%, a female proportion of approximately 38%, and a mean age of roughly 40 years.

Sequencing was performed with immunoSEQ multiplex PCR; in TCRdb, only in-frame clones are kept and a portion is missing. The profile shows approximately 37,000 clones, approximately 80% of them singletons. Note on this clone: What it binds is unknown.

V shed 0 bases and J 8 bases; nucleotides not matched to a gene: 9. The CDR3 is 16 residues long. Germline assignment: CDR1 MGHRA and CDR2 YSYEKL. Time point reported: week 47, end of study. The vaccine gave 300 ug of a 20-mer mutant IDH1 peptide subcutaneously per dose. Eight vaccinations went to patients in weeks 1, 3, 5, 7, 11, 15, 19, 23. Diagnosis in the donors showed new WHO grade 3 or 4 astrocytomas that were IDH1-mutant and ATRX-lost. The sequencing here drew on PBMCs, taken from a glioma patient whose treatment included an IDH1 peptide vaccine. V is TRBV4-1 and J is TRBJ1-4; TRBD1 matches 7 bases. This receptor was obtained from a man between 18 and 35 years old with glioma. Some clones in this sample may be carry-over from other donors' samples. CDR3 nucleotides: TGCGCCAGCAGCCAAGAGTCGACCAGGGGGGACGAAAAACTGTTTTTT. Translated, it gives CASSQESTRGDEKLFF.